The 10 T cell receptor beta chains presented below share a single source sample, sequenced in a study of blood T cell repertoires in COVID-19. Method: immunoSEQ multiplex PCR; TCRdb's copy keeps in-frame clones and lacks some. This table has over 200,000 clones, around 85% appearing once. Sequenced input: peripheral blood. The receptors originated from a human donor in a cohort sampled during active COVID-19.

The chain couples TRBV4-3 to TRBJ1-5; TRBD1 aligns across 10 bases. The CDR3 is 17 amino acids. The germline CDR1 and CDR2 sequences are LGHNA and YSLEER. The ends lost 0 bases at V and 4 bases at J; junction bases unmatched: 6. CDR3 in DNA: TGCGCCAGCAGCCAAGATGGAGACAGGGGGCTTAATCAGCCCCAGCATTTT. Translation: CASSQDGDRGLNQPQHF.

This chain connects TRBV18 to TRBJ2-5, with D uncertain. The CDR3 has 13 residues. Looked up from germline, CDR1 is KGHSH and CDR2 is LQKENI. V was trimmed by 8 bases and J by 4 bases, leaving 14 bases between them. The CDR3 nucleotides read TGTGCCAGCAAGCCCTCCCCCCCAGAGACCCAGTACTTC. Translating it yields CASKPSPPETQYF.

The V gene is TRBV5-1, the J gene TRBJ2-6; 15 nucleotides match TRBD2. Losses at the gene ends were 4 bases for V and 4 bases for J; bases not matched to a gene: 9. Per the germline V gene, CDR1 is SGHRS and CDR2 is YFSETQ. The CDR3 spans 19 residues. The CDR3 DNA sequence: TGCGCCAGCAGCATCGGACTAGCGGGAGGGCCGAAAGGGGCCAACGTCCTGACTTTC. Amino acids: CASSIGLAGGPKGANVLTF.

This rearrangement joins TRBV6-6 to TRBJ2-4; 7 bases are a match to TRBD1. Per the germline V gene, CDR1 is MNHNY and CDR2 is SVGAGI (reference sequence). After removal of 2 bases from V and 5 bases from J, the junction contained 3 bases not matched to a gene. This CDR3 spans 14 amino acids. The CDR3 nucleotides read TGTGCCAGCAGTTACGACAGGGTCGAAAACATTCAGTACTTC. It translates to CASSYDRVENIQYF.

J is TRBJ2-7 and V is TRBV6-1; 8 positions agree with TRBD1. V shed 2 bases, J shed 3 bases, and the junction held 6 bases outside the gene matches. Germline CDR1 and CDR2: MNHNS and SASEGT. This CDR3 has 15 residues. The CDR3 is CASSESGTGFYEQYF. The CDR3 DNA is TGTGCCAGCAGTGAATCCGGGACAGGTTTCTACGAGCAGTACTTC.

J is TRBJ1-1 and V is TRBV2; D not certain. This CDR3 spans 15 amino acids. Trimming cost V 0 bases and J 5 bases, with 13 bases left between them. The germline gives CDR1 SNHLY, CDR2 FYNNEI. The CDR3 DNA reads TGTGCCAGCAGTGAAGCCCAACAGCGGCCGACTGAAGCTTTCTTT. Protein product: CASSEAQQRPTEAFF.

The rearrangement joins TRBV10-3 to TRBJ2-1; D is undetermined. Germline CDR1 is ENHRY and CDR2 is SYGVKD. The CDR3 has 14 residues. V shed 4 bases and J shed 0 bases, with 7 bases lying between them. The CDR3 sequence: CAISAPSSYNEQFF. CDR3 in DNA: TGTGCCATCAGTGCCCCCAGCTCCTACAATGAGCAGTTCTTC.

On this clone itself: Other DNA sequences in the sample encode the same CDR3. This CDR3 is CASSPQGGNTEAFF. As DNA, the CDR3 is TGTGCCAGCTCACCACAAGGGGGGAACACTGAAGCTTTCTTT. The chain recombines TRBV18 with TRBJ1-1; the D gene is possibly TRBD1 (6 bases). Between the trimmed V and J ends, which lost 1 base and 1 base, there was a span of 7 bases. Per germline, CDR1 KGHSH and CDR2 LQKENI. CDR3 length: 14 residues.

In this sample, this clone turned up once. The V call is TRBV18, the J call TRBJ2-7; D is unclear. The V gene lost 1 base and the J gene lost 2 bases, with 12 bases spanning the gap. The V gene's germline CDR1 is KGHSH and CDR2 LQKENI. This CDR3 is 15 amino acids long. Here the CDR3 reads CASSPLIDTTYEQYF. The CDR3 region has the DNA TGTGCCAGCTCACCACTCATCGACACAACCTACGAGCAGTACTTC.

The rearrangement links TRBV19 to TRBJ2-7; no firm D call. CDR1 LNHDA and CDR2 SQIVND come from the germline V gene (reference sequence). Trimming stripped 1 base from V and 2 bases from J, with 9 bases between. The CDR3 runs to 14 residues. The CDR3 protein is CASSIAGGAYEQYF. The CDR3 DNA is TGTGCCAGTAGTATAGCTGGCGGAGCCTACGAGCAGTACTTC. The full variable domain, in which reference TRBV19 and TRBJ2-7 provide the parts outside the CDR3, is DGGITQSPKYLFRKEGQNVTLSCEQNLNHDAMYWYRQDPGQGLRLIYYSQIVNDFQKGDIAEGYSVSREKKESFPLTVTSAQKNPTAFYLCASSIAGGAYEQYFGPGTRLTVT.